These 32 T cell receptor beta chains were sequenced from one sample in a study of T-cell memory formation after mild COVID-19. TCRdb passed the 5' RACE reads through MiXCR, listing each CDR3 protein once. The data hold 400,000 to 550,000 distinct CDR3 sequences, with 20% to 25% observed a single time. Input material: PBMCs or a T cell subset sorted from them (not recorded which). The receptors were gathered from an adult woman who had mild COVID-19 (a few samples of this study predate the infection). Cell type and time point are not known.

This clonotype occurred many times. The chain is built from TRBV11-2 and TRBJ2-2; tentatively, D is TRBD2 (5 bases). The ends were cut back, 7 bases at V and 4 bases at J, with 13 bases in the middle. The CDR3 sequence is 14 residues long. Germline V gene sequence: CDR1 SGHAT, CDR2 FQNNGV. The CDR3 loop reads CASNRGQATGELFF. For the CDR3, the DNA is TGTGCCAGCAACCGAGGGCAGGCCACCGGGGAGCTGTTTTTT.

The chain has TRBV12-3 or TRBV12-4 and TRBJ2-3; 8 bases map to TRBD2. V lost 5 bases to trimming and J lost 6 bases; unmatched junction nucleotides: 10. This CDR3 contains 15 residues. The CDR3 spells CASSPGGTFSDTQYF. CDR3 in DNA: TGTGCCAGCAGTCCGGGAGGGACTTTCTCGGATACGCAGTATTTT.

This sequence joins TRBV6-1 and TRBJ2-7; the match to TRBD1 covers 9 bases. This CDR3 is 14 amino acids long. The V and J ends lost 5 bases and 2 bases, in that order; junction bases with no gene match: 4. Germline CDR1 MNHNS, CDR2 SASEGT. CDR3 DNA sequence: TGTGCCAGCAGTATAGGACAGGGGCCCTACGAGCAGTACTTC. Encoded protein: CASSIGQGPYEQYF.

CDR3 DNA: TGTGCCAGCAGTCCACAGGGGAGGATGCGGTCCCAGTACTTC. As protein: CASSPQGRMRSQYF. V is TRBV12-3 or TRBV12-4 and J is TRBJ2-5; tentatively, D is TRBD1 (7 bases). The V gene lost 5 bases and the J gene lost 9 bases, with 19 bases spanning the gap. This CDR3 spans 14 amino acids.

This clonotype turned up a few times. The V call is TRBV5-1, the J call TRBJ2-1; TRBD1 agrees at 9 bases. This CDR3 is built from 14 residues. V lost 4 bases to trimming and J lost 8 bases; unmatched junction nucleotides: 7. The germline CDR1 and CDR2 sequences are SGHRS and YFSETQ. Written as DNA, the CDR3 is TGCGCCAGCAGCAGGGACAGGGATTTAGATGAGCAGTTCTTC. Residues: CASSRDRDLDEQFF.

This clonotype appeared once. The chain is built from TRBV7-2 and TRBJ2-3; 7 bases map to TRBD2. Per the germline V gene, CDR1 is SGHTA and CDR2 is FQGNSA. Trimming removed 5 bases from V and 11 bases from J; junction bases left unmatched: 16. This CDR3 has 15 residues. Here the CDR3 reads CASSSGLVVAVGQYF. The CDR3 DNA follows: TGTGCCAGCAGCAGCGGACTAGTTGTTGCGGTGGGGCAGTATTTT.

This clonotype occurred a few times. The chain combines TRBV12-3 or TRBV12-4 with TRBJ2-1, with a tentative D call TRBD1 (6 bases). Trimming removed 1 base at V and 4 bases at J, with 11 bases between. The CDR3 loop spans 15 amino acids. This CDR3 is CASSLGGLAYNEQFF. The CDR3 DNA reads as TGTGCCAGCAGTTTAGGGGGGCTCGCATACAATGAGCAGTTCTTC.

This clonotype was seen only a few times. The chain is built from TRBV29-1 and TRBJ2-3; 7 bases match TRBD1. Trimming cost V 7 bases and J 3 bases; bases outside gene matches: 7. CDR3 size: 13 residues. The V gene's germline CDR1 is SQVTM and CDR2 ANQGSEA. DNA for the CDR3: TGCAGCGCCGGAAGGGACAGAACAGATACGCAGTATTTT. This encodes CSAGRDRTDTQYF.

The chain carries TRBV7-6 and TRBJ1-5; TRBD1 matches 7 bases. CDR1 and CDR2 from the germline V gene are SGHVS and FNYEAQ. The CDR3 contains 13 residues. V gave up 5 bases and J gave up 6 bases; unmatched junction bases: 4. CDR3 sequence reads: CASSPRQGQPQHF. DNA of the CDR3: TGTGCCAGCAGCCCCCGACAGGGTCAGCCCCAGCATTTT. Complete variable domain (other parts from reference TRBV7-6 and TRBJ1-5): GAGVSQSPRYKVTKRGQDVALRCDPISGHVSLYWYRQALGQGPEFLTYFNYEAQQDKSGLPNDRFSAERPEGSISTLTIQRTEQRDSAMYRCASSPRQGQPQHFGDGTRLSIL.

The V call is TRBV6-6, the J call TRBJ2-4; 15 bases line up with TRBD2. The CDR3 is 18 amino acids. Germline V gives CDR1 MNHNY, CDR2 SVGAGI (reference sequence). J was trimmed by 1 base and V by 2 bases; bases with no gene match: 3. CDR3 protein: CASSYGLAGGGAKNIQYF. As DNA, the CDR3 is TGTGCCAGCAGTTACGGACTAGCGGGAGGGGGGGCCAAAAACATTCAGTACTTC.

This clonotype has a handful of counts. The V gene is TRBV7-9, the J gene TRBJ2-3; 10 bases line up with TRBD1. V dropped 7 bases and J dropped 3; count of bases not matched to a gene: 4. Per germline, CDR1 SEHNR and CDR2 FQNEAQ (reference sequence). The CDR3 consists of 14 residues. CDR3 sequence reads: CASIRTGGTDTQYF. CDR3 DNA sequence: TGTGCCAGCATCAGGACAGGGGGGACAGATACGCAGTATTTT.

The chain carries TRBV12-3 or TRBV12-4 and TRBJ1-5; 7 bases map to TRBD1. The CDR3 totals 13 residues. Trimming at V came to 5 bases and at J to 7 bases, leaving 5 bases not matched to a gene. DNA of the CDR3: TGTGCCAGCAGTGACAGGGTCCAGCAGCCCCAGCATTTT. It encodes CASSDRVQQPQHF.

This clonotype was observed a handful of times. The CDR3 DNA sequence: TGTGCCACCAGTGATTTGCCGGGGATCTCTTACAATGAGCAGTTCTTC. Its translation is CATSDLPGISYNEQFF. This chain joins TRBV24-1 and TRBJ2-1, with a weak D call TRBD2 (5 bases). The CDR3 spans 16 residues. Trimming took off 0 bases at V and 4 bases at J, with 12 bases between the two ends. Germline V CDR1 and CDR2: KGHDR, SFDVKD.

The rearrangement links TRBV20-1 to TRBJ2-3; D call uncertain. Germline V gene lookup returns CDR1 DFQATT and CDR2 SNEGSKA (reference sequence). CDR3 length: 14 amino acids. Trimming removed 3 bases at V and 4 bases at J, with 14 bases between. The CDR3 protein is CSARSEVNADTQYF. CDR3 nucleotides: TGCAGTGCTAGGAGTGAGGTTAACGCAGATACGCAGTATTTT.

V gene TRBV18 combines with J gene TRBJ2-1; D gene unclear. Germline lookup yields CDR1 KGHSH and CDR2 LQKENI. The CDR3 extends over 14 amino acids. Trimming removed 1 base from V and 6 bases from J, with 10 bases in between. The CDR3 here is CASSPRIGGNEQFF. The CDR3 DNA is TGTGCCAGCTCACCACGGATAGGCGGCAATGAGCAGTTCTTC.

This clonotype was observed a few times. The chain uses TRBV6-2 or TRBV6-3 and TRBJ2-7; D not resolved. Germline lookup yields CDR1 MNHEY and CDR2 SVGEGT. The length of the CDR3 is 12 residues. V lost 10 bases, J lost 1 base, and 11 bases lay in between. DNA of the CDR3: TGTGCCACCGGAGAGGCTTCCTACGAGCAGTACTTC. Amino acids: CATGEASYEQYF.

The chain joins TRBV25-1 to TRBJ2-3, with a possible D match to TRBD2 (6 bases). Trimming took 2 bases from V and 3 from J, leaving 9 bases between them. Germline lookup yields CDR1 MGHDK and CDR2 SYGVNS. The CDR3 is made up of 14 amino acids. This CDR3 is CASSEKEGTDTQYF. The CDR3 DNA reads TGTGCCAGCAGTGAAAAGGAGGGGACAGATACGCAGTATTTT.

CDR3 sequence reads: CASRTRDRPYNEQFF. The CDR3 bases are TGTGCCAGCAGGACCCGGGACAGGCCCTACAATGAGCAGTTCTTC. J is TRBJ2-1 and V is TRBV6-2 or TRBV6-3, with 8 bases that match TRBD1. Germline trimming cut 6 bases from V and 2 bases from J; bases unmatched to any gene: 6. The CDR3 spans 15 residues. The germline V gene encodes CDR1 MNHEY and CDR2 SVGEGT.

This clonotype appeared a few times. The chain employs TRBV5-1 and TRBJ1-1; possible D gene TRBD1, 5 bases. Germline CDR1 is SGHRS and CDR2 is YFSETQ. This CDR3 has 13 residues. Trimming took 4 bases from V and 3 from J, leaving 10 bases between them. The CDR3 is CASSVGAHTEAFF. The CDR3 DNA reads as TGCGCCAGCAGCGTTGGGGCGCACACTGAAGCTTTCTTT. Variable domain in full (rest from reference TRBV5-1 and TRBJ1-1): KAGVTQTPRYLIKTRGQQVTLSCSPISGHRSVSWYQQTPGQGLQFLFEYFSETQRNKGNFPGRFSGRQFSNSRSEMNVSTLELGDSALYLCASSVGAHTEAFFGQGTRLTVV.

The chain is built from TRBV29-1 and TRBJ1-1; the D is unclear. The CDR3 is 12 amino acids. The V gene's germline CDR1 is SQVTM and CDR2 ANQGSEA. V was cut by 4 bases and J by 1 base, with 7 bases left in between. The CDR3 loop reads CSVVFRNTEAFF. Here the CDR3 DNA reads TGCAGCGTTGTCTTCAGGAACACTGAAGCTTTCTTT.

The chain is built from TRBV6-1 and TRBJ2-3, with D perhaps matching TRBD2 (5 bases). V was shortened by 4 bases and J by 1 base, with 9 bases between the two germline ends. Germline assignment: CDR1 MNHNS and CDR2 SASEGT. The length of the CDR3 is 14 residues. CDR3 region: CASSGAAGTDTQYF. In DNA, the CDR3 is TGTGCCAGCAGTGGAGCAGCGGGCACAGATACGCAGTATTTT.

The J gene is TRBJ1-2, the V gene TRBV5-1; D unresolved. The germline V gene has CDR1 SGHRS and CDR2 YFSETQ. The CDR3 loop spans 16 amino acids. Trimming removed 0 bases from V and 3 bases from J, with 15 bases in between. CDR3 amino acids: CASSLGTSRGYYGYTF. In DNA, the CDR3 is TGCGCCAGCAGCTTGGGAACTTCCCGAGGGTACTATGGCTACACCTTC.

The chain uses TRBV24-1 and TRBJ1-2; 8 bases are shared with TRBD1. This CDR3 is 16 amino acids long. Losses at the gene ends were 3 bases for V and 3 bases for J; bases not matched to a gene: 8. Germline V gene lookup returns CDR1 KGHDR and CDR2 SFDVKD. The CDR3 loop reads CATSDPQTGDHYGYTF. CDR3 DNA sequence: TGTGCCACCAGTGATCCTCAGACAGGGGATCACTATGGCTACACCTTC.

This clonotype was seen repeatedly, ten times or more. The junction departs from germline at one end; a sequencing error may be responsible. The J gene is TRBJ1-1, the V gene TRBV7-9; D unclear. The CDR3 totals 14 residues. From germline, CDR1 is SEHNR and CDR2 FQNEAQ (reference sequence). The DNA for the CDR3 is TGCGCCAGCAGCTTGGTGCCCGTGAACACTGAAGCTTTCTTT. It translates to CASSLVPVNTEAFF.

This clonotype was counted only a few times. The genes are TRBV9 and TRBJ2-5; TRBD2 matches 14 bases. Germline lookup yields CDR1 SGDLS and CDR2 YYNGEE. Trimming removed 4 bases from V and 5 bases from J; junction bases left unmatched: 19. The CDR3 extends over 20 amino acids. This CDR3 reads CASSIVPGTSGSGPWETQYF. For the CDR3, the DNA is TGTGCCAGCAGCATCGTGCCCGGGACTAGCGGGAGCGGTCCCTGGGAGACCCAGTACTTC.

This clonotype was detected only a few times. The J gene is TRBJ2-7, the V gene TRBV11-2; D is unclear. CDR1 and CDR2 (germline): SGHAT, FQNNGV. V was trimmed by 5 bases and J by 0 bases, leaving 17 bases between them. This CDR3 has 16 residues. The CDR3, as DNA: TGTGCCAGCAGCCTGACGGACGCTTTACCCTCCTACGAGCAGTACTTC. This codes for CASSLTDALPSYEQYF.

The chain has TRBV2 and TRBJ2-2; TRBD2 is a possible D gene (6 bases). Germline V gene lookup returns CDR1 SNHLY and CDR2 FYNNEI. There are 16 residues in the CDR3. V lost 2 bases, J lost 5 bases, and 15 bases lay in between. CDR3 residues: CASSERGNLFTGELFF. For the CDR3, the DNA is TGTGCCAGCAGTGAACGGGGGAATCTTTTTACCGGGGAGCTGTTTTTT.

This clonotype was seen more than once but under ten times. The chain is built from TRBV6-2 or TRBV6-3 and TRBJ2-2, with 8 bases lining up with TRBD1. The length of the CDR3 is 16 residues. The germline gives CDR1 MNHEY, CDR2 SVGEGT. Trimming took 2 bases from V and 6 from J; bases not matched to a gene: 8. The CDR3 spells CASSYRTGMESGELFF. CDR3 sequence (DNA): TGTGCCAGCAGTTACCGGACAGGGATGGAATCCGGGGAGCTGTTTTTT.

This clonotype was counted between two and nine times. V gene TRBV20-1 combines with J gene TRBJ2-7, with D perhaps TRBD2 (5 bases). The germline V and J ends were trimmed by 5 bases and 9 bases, with 26 bases remaining between them. The CDR3 runs 15 residues. Germline V lookup: CDR1 DFQATT, CDR2 SNEGSKA (reference sequence). The CDR3 loop reads CSADFAGMSPGGQYF. The DNA of the CDR3 is TGCAGTGCTGATTTCGCTGGGATGAGCCCCGGAGGGCAGTACTTC.

Only a few counts were recorded for this clonotype. The chain has TRBV7-3 and TRBJ2-1; TRBD2 matches 7 bases. There are 14 residues in the CDR3. V gave up 1 base and J gave up 6 bases; unmatched junction bases: 3. The germline CDR1 and CDR2 sequences are SGHTA and FQGTGA. The CDR3 is CASSLSGRTNEQFF. In DNA, the CDR3 is TGTGCCAGCAGCTTAAGCGGGAGAACCAATGAGCAGTTCTTC.

This clonotype was seen more than once but under ten times. The chain is built from TRBV7-9 and TRBJ2-2; 8 bases align to TRBD2. Germline V gene data show CDR1 as SEHNR and CDR2 as FQNEAQ (reference sequence). Germline trimming cut 7 bases from V and 4 bases from J; bases unmatched to any gene: 8. CDR3 length: 15 amino acids. CDR3 in amino acids: CASTELAVGTGELFF. Written as DNA, the CDR3 is TGTGCCAGCACTGAACTAGCGGTGGGCACCGGGGAGCTGTTTTTT.

The rearrangement joins TRBV9 to TRBJ2-7; D perhaps matches TRBD1 (6 bases). This CDR3 has 14 amino acids. Germline CDR1 and CDR2: SGDLS and YYNGEE. V lost 3 bases and J lost 0, with 10 bases in between. The CDR3, as DNA: TGTGCCAGCAGCGCCGGGACACTCTCCTACGAGCAGTACTTC. This encodes CASSAGTLSYEQYF.